What follows describes a single T cell receptor beta chain. This entry comes from a study of blood T cell repertoires in COVID-19. Study context: From the United States, Italy and Spain came samples of acute and convalescent COVID-19. In each case, the material was cDNA or gDNA derived from T cells, B-cell-depleted T cells, or PBMCs.

Germline lookup yields CDR1 LNHDA and CDR2 SQIVND (reference sequence). Trimming shortened V by 6 bases and J by 7 bases, and 22 bases separated the two germline ends. The CDR3 has 15 residues. As handled by the study authors: For nucleated cells, counts were estimated from reference gene primer amplification. The protocol was immunoSEQ multiplex PCR, while the TCRdb copy is restricted to in-frame clones and leaves out a portion. The V and J calls and the clone size are those of that table, but D and trimming were determined from the DNA. The sample shows under 200,000 clones, over 80% of them seen only once.

The specimen sequenced was peripheral blood. V and J are TRBV19 and TRBJ2-7, with a weak D call TRBD2 (6 bases). The sequence derives from an elderly woman with active or convalescent COVID-19. The CDR3 sequence is CASRSNYRGDEEQYF. DNA for the CDR3: TGTGCCAGTAGGTCCAACTATCGCGGGGATGAGGAGCAGTACTTC.